One TCR beta chain is described in this entry. The data originate from a study of blood T cell repertoires in COVID-19. Under the authors' procedure: From reference gene primer amplification, estimates of nucleated cell counts were derived. The table came from immunoSEQ multiplex PCR; TCRdb's copy has only in-frame clones and leaves some out. The DNA gave D and trimming, while V, J and clone size come from that table. The table shows 250,000 to 350,000 clones, with about four fifths occurring only once. Patients in Seattle were enrolled during active infection, then followed longitudinally. Sequencing input: peripheral blood. The origin of this receptor is a human donor with COVID-19, enrolled during active disease. The donor label of this sample is uncertain.

CDR3 protein: CASSSGGGKLDYF. Written as DNA, the CDR3 is TGTGCCAGCAGTTCCGGCGGGGGAAAATTGGACTACTTC. This chain joins TRBV6-6 and TRBJ2-7; TRBD2 aligns across 7 bases. This CDR3 has 13 residues. Germline V lookup: CDR1 MNHNY, CDR2 SVGAGI (reference sequence). J gave up 13 bases and V 4 bases, and 13 bases lay outside the gene matches.